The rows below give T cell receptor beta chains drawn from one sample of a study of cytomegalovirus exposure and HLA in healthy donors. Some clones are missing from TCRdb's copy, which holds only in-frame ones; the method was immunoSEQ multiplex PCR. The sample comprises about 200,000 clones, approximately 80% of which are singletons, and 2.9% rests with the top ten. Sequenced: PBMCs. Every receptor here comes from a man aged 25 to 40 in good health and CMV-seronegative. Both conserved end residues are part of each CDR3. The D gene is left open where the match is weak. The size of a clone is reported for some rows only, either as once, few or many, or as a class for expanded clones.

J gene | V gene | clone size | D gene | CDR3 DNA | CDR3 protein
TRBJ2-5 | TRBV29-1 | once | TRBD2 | TGCAGCGTTGGGGAGGGAGAGACCCAGTACTTC | CSVGEGETQYF
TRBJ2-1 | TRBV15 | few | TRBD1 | TGTGCCACCAGCAGCGGGACAGGGGAGGTAAATGAGCAGTTCTTC | CATSSGTGEVNEQFF
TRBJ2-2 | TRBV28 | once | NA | TGTGCCAGCATAAACCCCAGGGGTGTGAGAACCGGGGAGCTGTTTTTT | CASINPRGVRTGELFF
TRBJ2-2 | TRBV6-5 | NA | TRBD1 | TGTGCCAGCACCTACAGGGGAACCGGGGAGCTGTTTTTT | CASTYRGTGELFF
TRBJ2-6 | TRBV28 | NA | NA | TGTGCCAGCAGTTTCAACCCCCAGGCCCCGGTGTTCTCTGGGGCCAGCGTCCTGACTTTC | CASSFNPQAPVFSGASVLTF
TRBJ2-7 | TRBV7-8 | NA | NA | TGTGCCAGCAGCTTAGTCGTCGAGCAGTACTTC | CASSLVVEQYF
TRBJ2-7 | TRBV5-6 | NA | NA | TGTGCCAGCAGCCTATTTGGACAGACCTACGAGCAGTACTTC | CASSLFGQTYEQYF
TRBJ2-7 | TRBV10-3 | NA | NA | TGTGCCATCGGGGCCACGGGTCCGAACTCCTACGAGCAGTACTTC | CAIGATGPNSYEQYF
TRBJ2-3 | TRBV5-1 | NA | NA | TGCGCCAGCAGCTCAGACAGGATCACAGATACGCAGTATTTT | CASSSDRITDTQYF
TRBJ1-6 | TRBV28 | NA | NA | TGTGCCAGCGGCTTGGACTCGAGCTCCTATAATTCACCCCTCCACTTT | CASGLDSSSYNSPLHF
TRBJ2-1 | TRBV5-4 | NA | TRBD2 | TGTGCCAGCAGCTTGGGGATAGCGGGGGGGCCAGAGAATGAGCAGTTCTTC | CASSLGIAGGPENEQFF
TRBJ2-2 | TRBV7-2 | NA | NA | TGTGCCAGCAGCCCTCTACTAGACAACACCGGGGAGCTGTTTTTT | CASSPLLDNTGELFF
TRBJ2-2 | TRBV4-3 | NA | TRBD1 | TGCGCCAGCAGCCATTACCCGACCGGGACAGAGTCCGCCGGGGAGCTGTTTTTT | CASSHYPTGTESAGELFF
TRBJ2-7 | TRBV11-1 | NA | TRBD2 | TGTGCCAGCAGCTTACGACTAGCGGGAAACGAGCAGTACTTC | CASSLRLAGNEQYF
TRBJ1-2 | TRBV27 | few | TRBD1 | TGTGCCAGCAGTTCCACCGGGACAGGGGTAGTACGAGGCTACACCTTC | CASSSTGTGVVRGYTF
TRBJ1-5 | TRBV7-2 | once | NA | TGTGCCAGCAGCTGGGACGGCCTCGGGGGGCAGCCCCAGCATTTT | CASSWDGLGGQPQHF
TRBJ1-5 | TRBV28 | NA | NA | TGTGCCAGCAAAGGGGGCAATCAGCCCCAGCATTTT | CASKGGNQPQHF
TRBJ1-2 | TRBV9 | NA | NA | TGTGCCAGCAGCTTCGGGGGGGACTACTATGGCTACACCTTC | CASSFGGDYYGYTF
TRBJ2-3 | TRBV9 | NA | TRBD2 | TGTGCCAGCAGCGTAGCTGCTAGCGGGGGGTCGGATACGCAGTATTTT | CASSVAASGGSDTQYF
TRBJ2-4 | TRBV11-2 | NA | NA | TGTGCCAGCAGCCCTCAGAACAGGGTTCACCCCAAAAACATTCAGTACTTC | CASSPQNRVHPKNIQYF
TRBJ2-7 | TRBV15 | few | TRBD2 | TGTGCCACCCAAGACGGAGCGGGGTTTTACGAGCAGTACTTC | CATQDGAGFYEQYF
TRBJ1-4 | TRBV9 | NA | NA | TGTGCCAGCAGCGCGGACAGTACTAATGAAAAACTGTTTTTT | CASSADSTNEKLFF
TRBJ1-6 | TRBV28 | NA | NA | TGTGCCAGCAGTCCCCAGACGATCGTCGGGTCACCCCTCCACTTT | CASSPQTIVGSPLHF
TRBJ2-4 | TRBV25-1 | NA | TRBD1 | TGTGCCAGCAGTGAATCGGGGACAGTCAAGTACTTC | CASSESGTVKYF
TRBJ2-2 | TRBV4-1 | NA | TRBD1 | TGCGCCAGCAGCCAGAGGGACAGGGGGGACGCCGGGGAGCTGTTTTTT | CASSQRDRGDAGELFF
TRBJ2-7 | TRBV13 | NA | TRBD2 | TGTGCCAGCAGCTCCCGGGGGGTCTCCGGAGGAGGGGAGCAGTACTTC | CASSSRGVSGGGEQYF
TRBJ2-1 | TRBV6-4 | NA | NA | TGTGCCAGCAACATACCCAATGAGCAGTTCTTC | CASNIPNEQFF
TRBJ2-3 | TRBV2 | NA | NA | TGTGCCAGCAGGAATCGGGACTTCACAGATACGCAGTATTTT | CASRNRDFTDTQYF
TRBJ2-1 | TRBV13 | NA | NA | TGTGCCAGCTCTATTTACAATGAGCAGTTCTTC | CASSIYNEQFF